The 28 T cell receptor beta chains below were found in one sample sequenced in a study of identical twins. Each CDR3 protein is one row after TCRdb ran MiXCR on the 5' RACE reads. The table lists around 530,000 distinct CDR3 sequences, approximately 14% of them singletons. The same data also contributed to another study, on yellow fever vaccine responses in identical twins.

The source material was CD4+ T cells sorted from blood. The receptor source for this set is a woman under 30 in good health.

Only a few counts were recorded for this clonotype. The CDR3 spells CASSLGTQGLPYEQYV. DNA for the CDR3: TGCGCCAGCAGCTTGGGCACCCAGGGACTTCCCTACGAGCAGTACGTC. This chain links TRBV5-1 with TRBJ2-7, with D possibly being TRBD2 (6 bases). The CDR3 contains 16 residues. Trimming cost V 0 bases and J 2 bases, with 15 bases left between them. Germline CDR1 and CDR2: SGHRS and YFSETQ.

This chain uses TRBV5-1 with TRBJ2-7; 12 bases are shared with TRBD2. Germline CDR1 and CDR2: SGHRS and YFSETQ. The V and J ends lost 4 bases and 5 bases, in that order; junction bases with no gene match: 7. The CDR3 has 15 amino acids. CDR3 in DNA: TGCGCCAGCAGCACCCTAGCGGGAGGGGGCAACGAGCAGTACTTC. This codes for CASSTLAGGGNEQYF.

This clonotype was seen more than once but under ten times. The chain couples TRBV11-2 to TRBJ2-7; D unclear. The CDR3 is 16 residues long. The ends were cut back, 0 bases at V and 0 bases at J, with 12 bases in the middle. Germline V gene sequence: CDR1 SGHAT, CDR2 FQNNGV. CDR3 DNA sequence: TGTGCCAGCAGCTTAGATGTCACCACGAGCTCCTACGAGCAGTACTTC. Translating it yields CASSLDVTTSSYEQYF.

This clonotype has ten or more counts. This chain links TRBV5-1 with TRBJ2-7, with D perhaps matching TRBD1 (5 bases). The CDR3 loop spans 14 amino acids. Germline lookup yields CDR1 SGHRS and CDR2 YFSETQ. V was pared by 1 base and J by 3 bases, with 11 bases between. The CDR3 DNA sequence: TGCGCCAGCAGCTTGTCTGGCCAGGGCTACGAGCAGTACTTC. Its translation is CASSLSGQGYEQYF.

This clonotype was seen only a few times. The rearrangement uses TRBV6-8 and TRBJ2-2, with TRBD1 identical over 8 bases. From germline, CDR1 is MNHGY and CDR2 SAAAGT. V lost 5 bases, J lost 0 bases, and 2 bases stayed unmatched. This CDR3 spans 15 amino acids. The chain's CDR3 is CASSADRANTGELFF. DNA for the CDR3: TGTGCCAGCAGTGCGGACAGGGCGAACACCGGGGAGCTGTTTTTT.

The CDR3: CASSGGAIYVQYV. The CDR3 DNA follows: TGTGCCAGCAGCGGGGGGGCAATATACGTTCAGTACGTC. The rearrangement uses TRBV28 and TRBJ2-7, with 8 bases identical to TRBD2. The germline V gene has CDR1 MDHEN and CDR2 SYDVKM. Unmatched junction bases numbered 11, after V lost 6 bases and J lost 10 bases. The CDR3 loop spans 13 amino acids.

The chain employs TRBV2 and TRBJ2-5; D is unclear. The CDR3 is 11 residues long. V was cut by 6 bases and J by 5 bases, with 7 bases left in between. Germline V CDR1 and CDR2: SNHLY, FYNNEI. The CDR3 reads CASSVPETQYF. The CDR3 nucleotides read TGTGCCAGCAGCGTCCCGGAGACCCAGTACTTC. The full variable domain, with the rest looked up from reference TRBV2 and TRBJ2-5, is EPEVTQTPSHQVTQMGQEVILRCVPISNHLYFYWYRQILGQKVEFLVSFYNNEISEKSEIFDDQFSVERPDGSNFTLKIRSTKLEDSAMYFCASSVPETQYFGPGTRLLVL.

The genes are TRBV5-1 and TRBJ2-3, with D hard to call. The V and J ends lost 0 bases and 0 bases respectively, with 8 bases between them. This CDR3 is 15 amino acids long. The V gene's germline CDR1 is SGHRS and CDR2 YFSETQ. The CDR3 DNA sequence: TGCGCCAGCAGCTTGGTGGTGGAGAGCACAGATACGCAGTATTTT. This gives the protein CASSLVVESTDTQYF.

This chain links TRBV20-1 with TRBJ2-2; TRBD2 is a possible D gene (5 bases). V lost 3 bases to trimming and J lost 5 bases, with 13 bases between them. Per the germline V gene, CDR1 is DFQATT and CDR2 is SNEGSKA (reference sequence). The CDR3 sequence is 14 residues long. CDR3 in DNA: TGCAGTGCTAGTGGCGGGCCGGCTACCGGGGAGCTGTTTTTT. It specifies CSASGGPATGELFF.

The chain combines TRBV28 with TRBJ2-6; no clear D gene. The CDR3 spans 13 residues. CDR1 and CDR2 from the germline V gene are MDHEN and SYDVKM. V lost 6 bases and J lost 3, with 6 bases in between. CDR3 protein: CASRAHGANVLTF. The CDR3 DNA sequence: TGTGCCAGCAGGGCGCATGGGGCCAACGTCCTGACTTTC.

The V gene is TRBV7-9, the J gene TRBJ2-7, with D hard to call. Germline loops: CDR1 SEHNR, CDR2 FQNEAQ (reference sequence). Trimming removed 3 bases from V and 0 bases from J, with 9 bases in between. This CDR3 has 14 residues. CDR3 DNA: TGTGCCAGCAGCTTCGCCCAAAGCTCCTACGAGCAGTACTTC. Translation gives CASSFAQSSYEQYF.

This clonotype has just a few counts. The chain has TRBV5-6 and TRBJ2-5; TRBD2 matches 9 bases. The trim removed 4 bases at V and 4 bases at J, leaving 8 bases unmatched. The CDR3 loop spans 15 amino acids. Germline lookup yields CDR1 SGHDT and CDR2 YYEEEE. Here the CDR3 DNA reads TGTGCCAGCAGCATACGACTAGCGGCAGGAGAGACCCAGTACTTC. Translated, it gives CASSIRLAAGETQYF.

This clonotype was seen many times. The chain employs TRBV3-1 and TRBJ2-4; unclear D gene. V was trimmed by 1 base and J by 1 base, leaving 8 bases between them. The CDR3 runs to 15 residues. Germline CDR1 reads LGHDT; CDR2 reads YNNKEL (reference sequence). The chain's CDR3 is CASSQGAWAKNIQYF. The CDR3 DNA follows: TGTGCCAGCAGCCAAGGCGCGTGGGCCAAAAACATTCAGTACTTC.

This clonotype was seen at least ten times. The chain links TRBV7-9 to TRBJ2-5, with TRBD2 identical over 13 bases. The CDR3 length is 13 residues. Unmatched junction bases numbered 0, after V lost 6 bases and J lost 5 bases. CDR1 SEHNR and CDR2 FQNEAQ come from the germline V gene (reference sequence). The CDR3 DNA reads TGTGCCAGCAGGGGACTAGCGGGGGAGACCCAGTACTTC. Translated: CASRGLAGETQYF.

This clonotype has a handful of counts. In nucleotides, the CDR3 is TGCAGTGTCTCAGACAGGGTCAATCAGCCCCAGCATTTT. Its translation: CSVSDRVNQPQHF. The chain employs TRBV20-1 and TRBJ1-5; 7 bases line up with TRBD1. The CDR3 runs to 13 residues. V was pared by 7 bases and J by 3 bases, with 6 bases of the junction left unmatched. Germline CDR1 and CDR2: DFQATT and SNEGSKA (reference sequence).

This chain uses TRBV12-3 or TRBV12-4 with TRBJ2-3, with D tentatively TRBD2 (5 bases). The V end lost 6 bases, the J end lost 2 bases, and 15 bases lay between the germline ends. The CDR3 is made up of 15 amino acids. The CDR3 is CASSQADPNTDTQYF. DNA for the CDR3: TGTGCCAGCAGCCAAGCGGACCCAAACACAGATACGCAGTATTTT.

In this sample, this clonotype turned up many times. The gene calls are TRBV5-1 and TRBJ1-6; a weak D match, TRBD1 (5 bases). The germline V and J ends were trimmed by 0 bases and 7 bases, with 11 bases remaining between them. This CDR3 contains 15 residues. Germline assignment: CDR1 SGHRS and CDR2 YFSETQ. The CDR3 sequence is CASSLEGTANSPLHF. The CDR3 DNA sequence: TGCGCCAGCAGCTTGGAGGGGACGGCAAATTCACCCCTCCACTTT.

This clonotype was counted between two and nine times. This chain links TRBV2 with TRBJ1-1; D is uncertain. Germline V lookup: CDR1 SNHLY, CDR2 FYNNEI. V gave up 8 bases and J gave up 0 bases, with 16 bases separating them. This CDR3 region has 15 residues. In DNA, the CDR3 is TGTGCCAGCCCGGCATCCGCGGGGTTGAACACTGAAGCTTTCTTT. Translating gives CASPASAGLNTEAFF.

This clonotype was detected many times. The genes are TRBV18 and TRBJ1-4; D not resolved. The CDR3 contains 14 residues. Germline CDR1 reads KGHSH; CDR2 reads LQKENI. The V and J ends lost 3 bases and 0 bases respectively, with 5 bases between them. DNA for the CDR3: TGTGCCAGCTCACCCGGTGCAACTAATGAAAAACTGTTTTTT. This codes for CASSPGATNEKLFF.

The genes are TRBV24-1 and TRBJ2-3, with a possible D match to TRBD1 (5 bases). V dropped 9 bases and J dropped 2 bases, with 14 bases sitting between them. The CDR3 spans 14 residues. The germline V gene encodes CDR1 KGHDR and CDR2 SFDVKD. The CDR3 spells CATEGASHTDTQYF. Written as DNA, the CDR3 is TGTGCCACCGAAGGGGCCTCACACACAGATACGCAGTATTTT.

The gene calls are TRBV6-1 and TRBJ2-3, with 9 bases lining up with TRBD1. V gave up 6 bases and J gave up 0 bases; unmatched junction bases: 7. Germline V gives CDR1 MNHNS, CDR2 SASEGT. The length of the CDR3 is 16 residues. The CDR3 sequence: CASRPQQGASTDTQYF. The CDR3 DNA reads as TGTGCCAGCAGGCCCCAACAGGGGGCCAGCACAGATACGCAGTATTTT.

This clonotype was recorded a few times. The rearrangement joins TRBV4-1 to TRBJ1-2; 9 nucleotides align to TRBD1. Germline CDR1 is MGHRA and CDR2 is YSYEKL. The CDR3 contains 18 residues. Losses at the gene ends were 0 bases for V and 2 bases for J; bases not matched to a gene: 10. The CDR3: CASSQDYYGQGRNYGYTF. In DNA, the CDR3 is TGCGCCAGCAGCCAAGATTATTACGGACAGGGGAGGAACTATGGCTACACCTTC.

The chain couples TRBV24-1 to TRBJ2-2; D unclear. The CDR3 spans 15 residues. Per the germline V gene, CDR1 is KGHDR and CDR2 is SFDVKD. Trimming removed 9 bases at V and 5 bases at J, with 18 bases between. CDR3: CATQRAGVGTGELFF. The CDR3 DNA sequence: TGTGCCACCCAACGCGCCGGAGTAGGGACCGGGGAGCTGTTTTTT.

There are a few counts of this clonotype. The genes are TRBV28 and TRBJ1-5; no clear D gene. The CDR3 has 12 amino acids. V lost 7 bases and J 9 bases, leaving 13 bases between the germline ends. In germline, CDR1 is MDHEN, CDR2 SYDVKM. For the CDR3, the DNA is TGTGCCAGCACTCCTCCGCTAGGGCCCCAGCATTTT. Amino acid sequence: CASTPPLGPQHF.

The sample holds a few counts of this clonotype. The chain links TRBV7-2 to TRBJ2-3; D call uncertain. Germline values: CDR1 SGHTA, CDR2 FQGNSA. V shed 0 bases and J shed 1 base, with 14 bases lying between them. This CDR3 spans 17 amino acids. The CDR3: CASSLALTTWGTDTQYF. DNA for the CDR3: TGTGCCAGCAGCTTAGCGCTGACCACATGGGGCACAGATACGCAGTATTTT.

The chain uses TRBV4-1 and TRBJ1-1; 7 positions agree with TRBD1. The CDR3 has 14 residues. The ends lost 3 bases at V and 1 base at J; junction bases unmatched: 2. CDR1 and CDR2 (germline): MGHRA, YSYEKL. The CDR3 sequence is CASSQGDRNTEAFF. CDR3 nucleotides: TGCGCCAGCAGCCAGGGGGACAGGAACACTGAAGCTTTCTTT.

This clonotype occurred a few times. CDR3 DNA: TGTGCCAGCAGTGACTTTGGGTTCGCCGGGGAGCTGTTTTTT. Protein sequence: CASSDFGFAGELFF. The chain couples TRBV6-4 to TRBJ2-2; D gene unclear. The CDR3 spans 14 residues. The V end was cut by 1 base, the J end by 6 bases, with 9 bases between. Germline V CDR1 and CDR2: MRHNA, SNTAGT.

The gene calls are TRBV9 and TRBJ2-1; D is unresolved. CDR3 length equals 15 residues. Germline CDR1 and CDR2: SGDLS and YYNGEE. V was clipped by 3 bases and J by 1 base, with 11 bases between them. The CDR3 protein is CASSALGSSYNEQFF. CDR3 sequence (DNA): TGTGCCAGCAGCGCCCTCGGGTCGTCCTACAATGAGCAGTTCTTC.